This T cell receptor beta chain was recovered during a study of blood T cell repertoires in COVID-19. Study-level background: PBMCs, B-cell-depleted T cells, or T cells provided the cDNA or gDNA that made up the material.

Germline V gene sequence: CDR1 LNHDA, CDR2 SQIVND (reference sequence). V dropped 7 bases and J dropped 2 bases, with 17 bases sitting between them. The CDR3 spans 15 residues. Data came from immunoSEQ multiplex PCR; TCRdb stores just in-frame clones and leaves some out. In the table there are approximately 60,000 clones, around 85% of which are singletons. The sequence came from a man in his 60s with acute or convalescent COVID-19. V gene TRBV19 combines with J gene TRBJ2-5; TRBD2 might be the D (5 bases). Sequencing was carried out using peripheral blood. This CDR3 is CASTRGPGLQETQYF. As DNA, the CDR3 is TGTGCCAGTACCCGCGGGCCAGGCCTGCAAGAGACCCAGTACTTC.